These 21 T cell receptor beta chains originate from one sample sequenced in a study of T cell repertoires in cytomegalovirus infection. In TCRdb, the reads were re-called with MiXCR into one record per CDR3 protein. This table holds roughly 250,000 distinct CDR3 sequences, around an eighth found once. Sequencing was carried out using PBMCs. The receptors come from a human donor in good health (CMV status not recorded). Some clones in this sample may be carry-over from other donors' samples.

This clonotype has a count of ten or more. V is TRBV6-5 and J is TRBJ2-7; 10 bases line up with TRBD2. CDR3 length: 17 amino acids. V shed 4 bases, J shed 1 base, and the junction held 10 bases outside the gene matches. Germline loops: CDR1 MNHEY, CDR2 SVGAGI. The CDR3, as DNA: TGTGCCAGCAGTTCCCTGCGCTTTAGCGGGGGGTCCTACGAGCAGTACTTC. Encoded protein: CASSSLRFSGGSYEQYF.

This clonotype occurred many times. J is TRBJ1-2 and V is TRBV28; D is uncertain. V dropped 5 bases and J dropped 1 base, with 14 bases sitting between them. CDR3 length equals 15 residues. CDR1 and CDR2 (germline): MDHEN, SYDVKM. In DNA form, the CDR3 reads TGTGCCAGCAGTCTGGGTGGCAGCCTTAACTATGGCTACACCTTC. Encoded protein: CASSLGGSLNYGYTF.

This clonotype has at least ten counts. CDR3 nucleotides: TGTGCCAGCAGCATAGGGGCGGGGAGCTATGGCTACACCTTC. Amino acids: CASSIGAGSYGYTF. This chain links TRBV27 with TRBJ1-2; TRBD1 might be the D (5 bases). The CDR3 spans 14 residues. V lost 6 bases to trimming and J lost 4 bases, with 15 bases between them. The germline V gene encodes CDR1 MNHEY and CDR2 SMNVEV (reference sequence).

This chain joins TRBV7-2 and TRBJ2-1, with 8 bases identical to TRBD1. Germline V gene data show CDR1 as SGHTA and CDR2 as FQGNSA. Trimming at V came to 5 bases and at J to 4 bases, leaving 7 bases not matched to a gene. The CDR3 is 15 residues long. For the CDR3, the DNA is TGTGCCAGCAGCATCGACAGGGGTCCTTACAATGAGCAGTTCTTC. It encodes CASSIDRGPYNEQFF.

This clonotype was seen at least ten times. The CDR3, as DNA: TGTGCCAGCACCTACGGGACGATTCCCTACGAGCAGTACTTC. Translated, it gives CASTYGTIPYEQYF. This sequence joins TRBV28 and TRBJ2-7, with D possibly called TRBD1 or TRBD2 (5 bases each). The CDR3 consists of 14 residues. Trimming shortened V by 7 bases and J by 2 bases, and 15 bases separated the two germline ends. Germline assignment: CDR1 MDHEN and CDR2 SYDVKM.

V and J are TRBV19 and TRBJ2-7, with TRBD2 identical over 9 bases. Germline V lookup: CDR1 LNHDA, CDR2 SQIVND (reference sequence). This CDR3 is built from 14 residues. V gave up 5 bases and J gave up 4 bases; unmatched junction bases: 6. The CDR3 nucleotides read TGTGCCAGTAGTGCTAGCGGGACTCCTTACGAGCAGTACTTC. Translating gives CASSASGTPYEQYF.

This chain links TRBV6-2 or TRBV6-3 with TRBJ2-1; weak D call: TRBD1 (8 bases). With 5 bases removed from V and 4 bases from J, the gap between germline ends came to 12 bases. Germline loops: CDR1 MNHEY, CDR2 SVGEGT. CDR3 length: 14 amino acids. The CDR3 spells CASSTGGVYNEQFF. DNA of the CDR3: TGTGCCAGCAGTACAGGGGGGGTTTACAATGAGCAGTTCTTC.

This clonotype has just a few counts. V is TRBV10-3 and J is TRBJ2-7, with 7 bases identical to TRBD2. Germline V gene lookup returns CDR1 ENHRY and CDR2 SYGVKD. With V trimmed by 2 bases and J by 2 bases, 0 bases remained unmatched. The CDR3 spans 13 residues. This CDR3 is CAISEGLAYEQYF. The CDR3, as DNA: TGTGCCATCAGTGAGGGACTAGCCTACGAGCAGTACTTC.

This clonotype was detected only once. V usage is TRBV3-1 and J usage is TRBJ2-5; 8 bases match TRBD1. This CDR3 region has 15 residues. Germline CDR1 is LGHDT and CDR2 is YNNKEL (reference sequence). After removal of 4 bases from V and 5 bases from J, the junction contained 9 bases not matched to a gene. The CDR3 DNA follows: TGTGCCAGCAGCCGCACCCGACAGGGGTACGAGACCCAGTACTTC. Protein sequence: CASSRTRQGYETQYF.

This clonotype has only a few counts. V usage is TRBV7-9 and J usage is TRBJ2-1; unclear D gene. V lost 2 bases and J lost 4, with 6 bases in between. The CDR3 length is 13 residues. Germline values: CDR1 SEHNR, CDR2 FQNEAQ (reference sequence). The DNA of the CDR3 is TGTGCCAGCAGCTTACTGCAGTACAATGAGCAGTTCTTC. Protein product: CASSLLQYNEQFF. The complete variable domain, with remaining parts taken from reference TRBV7-9 and TRBJ2-1, reads DTGVSQNPRHKITKRGQNVTFRCDPISEHNRLYWYRQTLGQGPEFLTYFQNEAQLEKSRLLSDRFSAERPKGSFSTLEIQRTEQGDSAMYLCASSLLQYNEQFFGPGTRLTVL.

This clonotype was counted ten times or more. This chain connects TRBV28 to TRBJ2-1; D possibly matches TRBD1 or TRBD2 (6 bases each). The germline CDR1 and CDR2 sequences are MDHEN and SYDVKM. The CDR3 runs 15 residues. Between the trimmed V and J ends, which lost 6 bases and 6 bases, there was a span of 18 bases. CDR3 DNA sequence: TGTGCCAGCAGAATACGACGAGGGGGAGGCAATGAGCAGTTCTTC. The encoded protein is CASRIRRGGGNEQFF.

The chain links TRBV20-1 to TRBJ1-6, with a weak D call TRBD1 (6 bases). Germline CDR1 and CDR2: DFQATT and SNEGSKA (reference sequence). V was pared by 0 bases and J by 12 bases, with 15 bases between. The CDR3 runs 14 residues. The CDR3 region is CSARDPRGLVPLHF. In DNA form, the CDR3 reads TGCAGTGCTAGAGACCCCCGGGGGCTGGTACCCCTCCACTTT.

This clonotype was seen more than once but under ten times. This could be a read error, since a much larger clone is one nucleotide away. The genes are TRBV7-9 and TRBJ1-1; unclear D gene. Germline loops: CDR1 SEHNR, CDR2 FQNEAQ (reference sequence). The V gene lost 1 base and the J gene lost 0 bases, with 6 bases spanning the gap. The CDR3 is 14 residues long. For the CDR3, the DNA is TGTGCCAGCAGCTTAGAGGCGGTGAACACTGAAGCTTTCTTT. Translating gives CASSLEAVNTEAFF.

In this sample, this clonotype turned up a few times. This chain connects TRBV28 to TRBJ2-7, with 7 positions matching TRBD2. The CDR3 spans 14 residues. The junction had 5 bases not matched to a gene; V was cut back by 6 bases and J by 0 bases. The V gene's germline CDR1 is MDHEN and CDR2 SYDVKM. The CDR3 protein is CASRRASGSYEQYF. CDR3 nucleotides: TGTGCCAGCAGAAGAGCTAGCGGCTCCTACGAGCAGTACTTC.

The CDR3 bases are TGTGCCAGTAGCACTGGGGAGGGGGCGAGGACTGAAGCTTTCTTT. It is translated as CASSTGEGARTEAFF. The rearrangement joins TRBV19 to TRBJ1-1; 7 positions match TRBD1. Germline CDR1 and CDR2: LNHDA and SQIVND (reference sequence). The ends lost 6 bases at V and 5 bases at J; junction bases unmatched: 12. The CDR3 is 15 residues long.

Many counts were recorded for this clonotype. The CDR3 DNA reads TGTGCCAGCAGTGACGGGACCTACACTGAAGCTTTCTTT. Its translation is CASSDGTYTEAFF. This sequence joins TRBV6-2 or TRBV6-3 and TRBJ1-1, with TRBD1 as a possible D gene (5 bases). The CDR3 consists of 13 residues. V lost 5 bases and J 3 bases, leaving 10 bases between the germline ends. The V gene's germline CDR1 is MNHEY and CDR2 SVGEGT.

This clonotype was recorded many times. The chain is built from TRBV28 and TRBJ2-6; maybe TRBD2 (5 bases). Germline V gives CDR1 MDHEN, CDR2 SYDVKM. The CDR3 totals 15 residues. Trimming removed 7 bases at V and 0 bases at J, with 10 bases between. The CDR3 sequence is CASTSGSSGANVLTF. CDR3 nucleotides: TGTGCCAGCACCTCGGGGTCCTCTGGGGCCAACGTCCTGACTTTC.

CDR3 sequence reads: CASSYDGGRGTGELFF. As DNA, the CDR3 is TGTGCCAGCAGTTACGACGGGGGGCGCGGCACCGGGGAGCTGTTTTTT. This chain joins TRBV6-2 or TRBV6-3 and TRBJ2-2; maybe TRBD2 (7 bases). From germline, CDR1 is MNHEY and CDR2 SVGEGT. With 2 bases removed from V and 4 bases from J, the gap between germline ends came to 14 bases. The CDR3 spans 16 residues.

This clonotype showed up just a few times. The chain has TRBV12-3 or TRBV12-4 and TRBJ1-6; D unresolved. The CDR3 has 15 amino acids. The V end lost 5 bases, the J end lost 6 bases, and 14 bases lay between the germline ends. The CDR3 spells CASSPDPLGNSPLHF. The DNA for the CDR3 is TGTGCCAGCAGTCCGGACCCGTTGGGTAATTCACCCCTCCACTTT.

The J gene is TRBJ2-7, the V gene TRBV6-2 or TRBV6-3, with D perhaps TRBD1 or TRBD2 (5 bases each). The CDR3 totals 15 residues. Per germline, CDR1 MNHEY and CDR2 SVGEGT. Trimming removed 0 bases from V and 2 bases from J, with 11 bases in between. CDR3 sequence (DNA): TGTGCCAGCAGTTACTCGCTACGGGGACCCTACGAGCAGTACTTC. Protein: CASSYSLRGPYEQYF.

This clonotype was detected only once. The chain has TRBV27 and TRBJ1-1, with 8 bases aligning to TRBD1. The CDR3 spans 15 residues. J gave up 5 bases and V 5 bases, and 10 bases lay outside the gene matches. Germline V gene data show CDR1 as MNHEY and CDR2 as SMNVEV (reference sequence). The CDR3 protein is CASSKGTGAGTEAFF. The CDR3, as DNA: TGTGCCAGCAGTAAAGGGACAGGCGCCGGAACTGAAGCTTTCTTT.